This T cell receptor (beta chain) was found in a study of cytomegalovirus exposure and HLA in healthy donors. Points from the study as a whole: Sequencing likely caused a cluster of highly shared sequence variants. In a later analysis, an Asian-associated ancestry cluster reportedly showed fewer N-insertions than the roughly 650-donor mean. In an earlier analysis, most TCR beta V segments were productive about 87% or about 30% of the time.

PCR used 60 Vbeta primers and 13 Jbeta primers. Sequenced by immunoSEQ multiplex PCR; TCRdb stores in-frame clones only, minus some. The table includes around 25,000 clones, nearly 80% detected once. V gave up 7 bases and J gave up 3 bases; unmatched junction bases: 8. The germline CDR1 and CDR2 sequences are SNHLY and FYNNEI. CDR3 length: 15 amino acids. This clone was observed once. Its antigen is still unknown. The material sequenced was PBMCs. The source of this sequence is a male donor in good health and CMV-seronegative. The chain joins TRBV2 to TRBJ2-7, with TRBD1 identical over 11 bases. DNA for the CDR3: TGTGCCAGCAACCCGGGACAGGGGGTAGGCTACGAGCAGTACTTC. Amino acids: CASNPGQGVGYEQYF. The variable domain in full, completed from reference TRBV2 and TRBJ2-7, reads EPEVTQTPSHQVTQMGQEVILRCVPISNHLYFYWYRQILGQKVEFLVSFYNNEISEKSEIFDDQFSVERPDGSNFTLKIRSTKLEDSAMYFCASNPGQGVGYEQYFGPGTRLTVT.